This record looks at one T cell receptor (beta chain) sequence and its context. Its antigen is as yet unknown. Assay: immunoSEQ multiplex PCR; the TCRdb copy retains only in-frame clones and omits some. Among roughly 96,000 clones listed, 88% were seen once. These data originate in a study of T cell responses to AZD1222 COVID-19 vaccine. Points from the study as a whole: Among spike-specific TCRs, nearly half reportedly target unmutated variant regions.

CDR3 size: 14 residues. With 8 bases removed from V and 1 base from J, the gap between germline ends came to 15 bases. From germline, CDR1 is SGHAT and CDR2 FQNNGV. The TCR was taken from an adult who received the AZD1222 COVID-19 vaccine. The chain links TRBV11-2 to TRBJ2-7; possibly TRBD2 for D (6 bases). Material: peripheral blood, obtained 28 days after the second AZD1222 dose. CDR3 residues: CASSEAGPSYEQYF. The CDR3 DNA reads TGTGCCAGCTCGGAAGCGGGTCCTTCCTACGAGCAGTACTTC. Supplemented by reference TRBV11-2 and TRBJ2-7, the full variable domain reads EAGVAQSPRYKIIEKRQSVAFWCNPISGHATLYWYQQILGQGPKLLIQFQNNGVVDDSQLPKDRFSAERLKGVDSTLKIQPAKLEDSAVYLCASSEAGPSYEQYFGPGTRLTVT.